The next 14 T cell receptor beta chains were all read from a single sample in a study of memory CD4+ T cells and cytomegalovirus serostatus. Profiling relied on immunoSEQ multiplex PCR, and the TCRdb table lists in-frame clones only, not all of them. The data contain about 44,000 clones, around 76% of them singletons. Single viable CD3+CD4+CD8-CD45RO+ cells were sorted as the memory CD4+ T cells. The sequencing input was memory CD4+ T cells from blood. The receptors were gathered from an adult in good health and CMV-seronegative.

V gene TRBV5-8 combines with J gene TRBJ2-5; 9 nucleotides line up with TRBD2. CDR1 is SGHTS and CDR2 is YDEGEE in the germline V gene. The CDR3 sequence is 16 residues long. The V gene end was trimmed by 0 bases and the J gene end by 3 bases; junction bases not matched to a gene: 6. This CDR3 is CASSLAWRGGEETQYF. CDR3 nucleotides: TGTGCCAGCAGCTTGGCCTGGCGGGGGGGCGAAGAGACCCAGTACTTC.

V gene TRBV6-4 combines with J gene TRBJ2-1; 13 bases are a match to TRBD2. Trimming at V came to 10 bases and at J to 2 bases, leaving 8 bases not matched to a gene. The germline CDR1 and CDR2 sequences are MRHNA and SNTAGT. The CDR3 runs 16 residues. For the CDR3, the DNA is TGTGCCATTACCGGGACTAGCGGGGATACCTACAATGAGCAGTTCTTC. Its protein product is CAITGTSGDTYNEQFF.

This clone has more than one count but fewer than ten. This CDR3 reads CASSDRAVWAFF. In DNA, the CDR3 is TGTGCCAGCAGTGACAGGGCGGTGTGGGCTTTCTTT. J is TRBJ1-1 and V is TRBV2; weak D call: TRBD1 (5 bases). The V gene's germline CDR1 is SNHLY and CDR2 FYNNEI. CDR3 length: 12 amino acids. V dropped 3 bases and J dropped 11 bases, with 13 bases sitting between them.

This clone was picked up one time. The chain recombines TRBV28 with TRBJ1-6; 7 bases are a match to TRBD1. The CDR3 covers 15 residues. Germline CDR1 and CDR2: MDHEN and SYDVKM. Unmatched junction bases numbered 9, after V lost 8 bases and J lost 5 bases. The CDR3 region is CASLTGQVHNSPLHF. CDR3 sequence (DNA): TGTGCCAGCTTAACCGGACAGGTTCATAATTCACCCCTCCACTTT.

The rearrangement joins TRBV5-1 to TRBJ2-1, with a weak D call TRBD1 (6 bases). Germline V CDR1 and CDR2: SGHRS, YFSETQ. V lost 0 bases to trimming and J lost 7 bases, with 8 bases between them. This CDR3 contains 13 residues. This CDR3 is CASSLDRANEQFF. Here the CDR3 DNA reads TGCGCCAGCAGCTTGGACAGGGCAAATGAGCAGTTCTTC.

In regard to this clone: Its ends do not fully match the called genes, so a read error is possible. The V and J genes are TRBV2 and TRBJ1-2; maybe TRBD1 (5 bases). CDR1 SNHLY and CDR2 FYNNEI come from the germline V gene. CDR3 length: 13 residues. The CDR3 sequence is CASTEGPGRGYTF. The DNA of the CDR3 is TGTGCCAGCACTGAAGGACCAGGGAGGGGCTACACCTTC.

V and J are TRBV29-1 and TRBJ1-4, with 12 bases matching TRBD1. From germline, CDR1 is SQVTM and CDR2 ANQGSEA. The CDR3 loop spans 14 amino acids. The trim removed 7 bases at V and 3 bases at J, leaving 3 bases unmatched. The CDR3 is CSAGQGAANEKLFF. In nucleotides, the CDR3 is TGCAGCGCGGGACAGGGGGCGGCTAATGAAAAACTGTTTTTT.

The genes are TRBV14 and TRBJ2-3, with TRBD2 identical over 12 bases. The CDR3 is 16 amino acids. Germline lookup yields CDR1 SGHDN and CDR2 FVKESK. Trimming at V came to 0 bases and at J to 4 bases, leaving 2 bases not matched to a gene. CDR3 protein: CASSQDASGGADTQYF. CDR3 bases: TGTGCCAGCAGCCAAGATGCTAGCGGGGGGGCAGATACGCAGTATTTT.

The chain couples TRBV6-1 to TRBJ1-2; 7 nucleotides match TRBD1. In germline, CDR1 is MNHNS, CDR2 SASEGT. The CDR3 spans 14 residues. V lost 4 bases and J lost 2; bases outside the gene matches: 4. CDR3 nucleotides: TGTGCCAGCAGTGGGGCAGGGGGGAACTATGGCTACACCTTC. Its translation is CASSGAGGNYGYTF.

V is TRBV5-4 and J is TRBJ2-7, with TRBD1 as a possible D gene (5 bases). The CDR3 sequence is 14 residues long. V was shortened by 4 bases and J by 3 bases, with 14 bases between the two germline ends. Germline assignment: CDR1 SGHNT and CDR2 YYREEE (reference sequence). The CDR3 bases are TGTGCCAGCAGCAACATTGGGCAGGGCTACGAGCAGTACTTC. As protein: CASSNIGQGYEQYF.

Here the CDR3 reads CASSVGQVADTQYF. CDR3 bases: TGTGCCAGCAGCGTGGGACAGGTTGCAGATACGCAGTATTTT. The rearrangement uses TRBV9 and TRBJ2-3, with 8 bases matching TRBD1. CDR1 SGDLS and CDR2 YYNGEE come from the germline V gene. The V gene end was trimmed by 2 bases and the J gene end by 4 bases; junction bases not matched to a gene: 3. The CDR3 is 14 amino acids.

J is TRBJ2-7 and V is TRBV7-7, with D possibly matching TRBD2 (6 bases). The germline CDR1 and CDR2 sequences are SSHAT and FNYEAQ (reference sequence). Trimming took 1 base from V and 1 from J, leaving 23 bases between them. CDR3 size: 19 residues. The CDR3 spells CASSLEKRTVEAGSYEQYF. The CDR3 coding sequence is TGTGCCAGCAGCTTAGAAAAAAGGACGGTGGAGGCGGGATCCTACGAGCAGTACTTC. The full variable domain, its missing parts supplied by reference TRBV7-7 and TRBJ2-7, is GAGVSQSPRYKVTKRGQDVTLRCDPISSHATLYWYQQALGQGPEFLTYFNYEAQPDKSGLPSDRFSAERPEGSISTLTIQRTEQRDSAMYRCASSLEKRTVEAGSYEQYFGPGTRLTVT.

V is TRBV29-1 and J is TRBJ2-4; TRBD2 matches 7 bases. After removal of 5 bases from V and 3 bases from J, the junction contained 7 bases not matched to a gene. Germline V lookup: CDR1 SQVTM, CDR2 ANQGSEA. This CDR3 is built from 14 residues. The CDR3 sequence: CSVRLAMGKNIQYF. The CDR3 DNA follows: TGCAGCGTTAGACTAGCCATGGGCAAAAACATTCAGTACTTC.

The count of this clone is one. V is TRBV7-3 and J is TRBJ2-3, with 9 bases fitting TRBD2. J lost 6 bases, V lost 1 base, and 2 bases had no gene match. Germline-derived CDR1 and CDR2 are SGHTA and FQGTGA. The CDR3 totals 14 residues. The CDR3 spells CASSLSGGADTQYF. The CDR3 bases are TGTGCCAGCAGCTTAAGCGGGGGGGCTGATACGCAGTATTTT.